This entry lists 24 T cell receptor beta chains sequenced from one sample in a study of PD-1 blockade in classical Hodgkin lymphoma. Data came from immunoSEQ multiplex PCR; TCRdb stores just in-frame clones and leaves some out. There are about 19,000 clones in the sample; over 65% occur only once, and just over 2.5% lies in the top ten. Time point of the sample: cycle 4 day 1 (C4D1), after 6 weeks of nivolumab. Every one of the patients relapsed after autologous stem cell transplantation (brentuximab vedotin exposure was variable). Purification of CD4+ T cells from thawed PBMCs was achieved by magnetic negative selection. The specimen was CD4+ T cells from blood, collected before the fourth cycle of nivolumab. The receptors were gathered from a human donor with classical Hodgkin lymphoma.

CDR3 coding DNA: TGTGCCAGCAGCTTAGTACTTTACACCGGGGAGCTGTTTTTT. Translated: CASSLVLYTGELFF. This chain joins TRBV11-2 and TRBJ2-2, with D unclear. Germline V gene data show CDR1 as SGHAT and CDR2 as FQNNGV. There are 14 residues in the CDR3. Trimming pared 1 base from V and 3 bases from J, leaving 6 bases between.

The V call is TRBV6-1, the J call TRBJ2-4; D not resolved. Germline CDR1 MNHNS, CDR2 SASEGT. V lost 4 bases, J lost 4 bases, and 8 bases lay in between. This CDR3 contains 13 residues. CDR3 in DNA: TGTGCCAGCAGTGTCTCCCAGAAAAACATTCAGTACTTC. Translated, it gives CASSVSQKNIQYF.

V usage is TRBV7-8 and J usage is TRBJ2-7; 8 nucleotides line up with TRBD1. The V and J ends lost 5 bases and 2 bases, in that order; junction bases with no gene match: 11. The CDR3 length is 16 residues. CDR1 SGHVS and CDR2 FQNEAQ come from the germline V gene. In DNA form, the CDR3 reads TGTGCCAGCAGCCTGATGGGCGGACAGGGCCCCTACGAGCAGTACTTC. Translated, it gives CASSLMGGQGPYEQYF.

The genes are TRBV6-1 and TRBJ1-1; the match to TRBD1 covers 8 bases. Unmatched junction bases numbered 2, after V lost 5 bases and J lost 0 bases. The V gene's germline CDR1 is MNHNS and CDR2 SASEGT. This CDR3 region has 14 residues. Here the CDR3 reads CASSRDRMNTEAFF. The DNA for the CDR3 is TGTGCCAGCAGTCGGGACAGGATGAACACTGAAGCTTTCTTT.

DNA for the CDR3: TGTGCCAGCAGCCTGGGACATCCCGGGTCCCTAGGCTACACCTTC. Protein sequence: CASSLGHPGSLGYTF. The V call is TRBV6-6, the J call TRBJ1-2; possibly TRBD1 for D (6 bases). The V gene's germline CDR1 is MNHNY and CDR2 SVGAGI (reference sequence). CDR3 size: 15 residues. The V gene lost 6 bases and the J gene lost 8 bases, with 22 bases spanning the gap.

The chain has TRBV7-9 and TRBJ1-6; D is perhaps TRBD1 (5 bases). CDR1 and CDR2 from the germline V gene are SEHNR and FQNEAQ (reference sequence). The CDR3 loop spans 14 amino acids. Trimming pared 1 base from V and 7 bases from J, leaving 8 bases between. Written as DNA, the CDR3 is TGTGCCAGCAGCTTAGGTGGGGCGAATTCACCCCTCCACTTT. Translation: CASSLGGANSPLHF.

The rearrangement joins TRBV27 to TRBJ2-1; D may be TRBD2 (5 bases). In germline, CDR1 is MNHEY, CDR2 SMNVEV (reference sequence). The germline V and J ends were trimmed by 3 bases and 12 bases, with 15 bases remaining between them. The CDR3 length is 13 residues. CDR3 nucleotide sequence: TGTGCCAGCAGTTTCAAGCCTTGGGCGGGGCAGTTCTTC. This encodes CASSFKPWAGQFF.

CDR3 sequence reads: CASSVGLAGWQQYF. The CDR3 DNA follows: TGTGCCAGCAGCGTAGGACTAGCGGGATGGCAGCAGTACTTC. The gene calls are TRBV9 and TRBJ2-7; 11 bases line up with TRBD2. The V segment lost 0 bases and the J segment 8 bases; nucleotides outside the gene matches: 4. The CDR3 runs to 14 residues. CDR1 is SGDLS and CDR2 is YYNGEE in the germline V gene.

This chain connects TRBV5-1 to TRBJ2-1; D gene uncertain. Germline-derived CDR1 and CDR2 are SGHRS and YFSETQ. The germline V and J ends were trimmed by 4 bases and 5 bases, with 7 bases remaining between them. The CDR3 contains 12 residues. The CDR3 here is CASSRTDNEQFF. CDR3 coding DNA: TGCGCCAGCAGCCGCACGGACAATGAGCAGTTCTTC.

This clone has only one observation. The chain carries TRBV25-1 and TRBJ2-3, with 12 bases fitting TRBD1. The CDR3 consists of 15 residues. Per germline, CDR1 MGHDK and CDR2 SYGVNS. The junction had 9 bases not matched to a gene; V was cut back by 8 bases and J by 6 bases. CDR3 in DNA: TGTGCCAGCGGGGGGACAGGGGGCTTCAAGGATACGCAGTATTTT. Encoded protein: CASGGTGGFKDTQYF.

This rearrangement joins TRBV9 to TRBJ2-2; the match to TRBD1 covers 8 bases. The ends lost 2 bases at V and 6 bases at J; junction bases unmatched: 6. The CDR3 runs 15 residues. The V gene's germline CDR1 is SGDLS and CDR2 YYNGEE. Here the CDR3 DNA reads TGTGCCAGCAGCGTCTCGGACAGGGCCCCCGGGGAGCTGTTTTTT. Translating it yields CASSVSDRAPGELFF.

CDR3 in amino acids: CASSLAEGETQYF. The CDR3 DNA is TGTGCCAGCAGCTTAGCGGAGGGAGAGACCCAGTACTTC. The rearrangement uses TRBV11-3 and TRBJ2-5; the D gene is possibly TRBD2 (6 bases). The length of the CDR3 is 13 residues. Trimming pared 1 base from V and 4 bases from J, leaving 7 bases between. Germline loops: CDR1 SGHNT, CDR2 YENEEA.

The chain is built from TRBV6-6 and TRBJ2-1, with 10 bases that match TRBD1. This CDR3 region has 15 residues. V shed 6 bases, J shed 5 bases, and the junction held 7 bases outside the gene matches. Germline CDR1 and CDR2: MNHNY and SVGAGI (reference sequence). The CDR3 sequence: CASRKHGTGDNEQFF. The CDR3 nucleotides are TGTGCCAGCAGGAAGCACGGGACAGGGGACAATGAGCAGTTCTTC.

The rearrangement links TRBV2 to TRBJ2-3; D unclear. Germline assignment: CDR1 SNHLY and CDR2 FYNNEI. V lost 6 bases and J lost 3, with 10 bases in between. The CDR3 length is 13 residues. CDR3 residues: CASRTGPTDTQYF. CDR3 nucleotide sequence: TGTGCCAGCAGGACGGGTCCAACAGATACGCAGTATTTT.

The rearrangement uses TRBV16 and TRBJ2-5; possibly TRBD2 for D (6 bases). CDR1 and CDR2 (germline): KGHSY, FQNENV. This CDR3 contains 13 residues. V lost 4 bases and J 4 bases, leaving 10 bases between the germline ends. CDR3 sequence reads: CASSRRRGETQYF. CDR3 DNA sequence: TGTGCCAGCAGCCGACGGAGGGGAGAGACCCAGTACTTC.

The J gene is TRBJ2-1, the V gene TRBV11-2, with 8 nucleotides matching TRBD2. After removal of 5 bases from V and 6 bases from J, the junction contained 6 bases not matched to a gene. CDR3 size: 14 residues. In germline, CDR1 is SGHAT, CDR2 FQNNGV. In nucleotides, the CDR3 is TGTGCCAGCAGCCCCGCCGGGACTAGCAATGAGCAGTTCTTC. Translated: CASSPAGTSNEQFF.

The chain is built from TRBV7-9 and TRBJ2-3; 14 nucleotides agree with TRBD2. The CDR3 runs 17 residues. Looked up from germline, CDR1 is SEHNR and CDR2 is FQNEAQ (reference sequence). Trimming removed 5 bases from V and 5 bases from J; junction bases left unmatched: 9. In nucleotides, the CDR3 is TGTGCCAGCAGCCGAACCTCCGGACTAGCGGGAGGAGATACGCAGTATTTT. It translates to CASSRTSGLAGGDTQYF. Looking up the rest from reference TRBV7-9 and TRBJ2-3 gives the full variable domain: DTGVSQNPRHKITKRGQNVTFRCDPISEHNRLYWYRQTLGQGPEFLTYFQNEAQLEKSRLLSDRFSAERPKGSFSTLEIQRTEQGDSAMYLCASSRTSGLAGGDTQYFGPGTRLTVL.

The V gene is TRBV7-2, the J gene TRBJ2-2; 7 nucleotides line up with TRBD2. J was trimmed by 4 bases and V by 1 base; bases with no gene match: 3. Germline lookup yields CDR1 SGHTA and CDR2 FQGNSA. The CDR3 contains 15 residues. The CDR3 reads CASSLVAGGTGELFF. The CDR3 DNA follows: TGTGCCAGCAGCTTAGTAGCGGGCGGCACCGGGGAGCTGTTTTTT. Variable domain in full (rest from reference TRBV7-2 and TRBJ2-2): GAGVSQSPSNKVTEKGKDVELRCDPISGHTALYWYRQSLGQGLEFLIYFQGNSAPDKSGLPSDRFSAERTGGSVSTLTIQRTQQEDSAVYLCASSLVAGGTGELFFGEGSRLTVL.

The gene calls are TRBV28 and TRBJ1-5; 7 bases map to TRBD1. The CDR3 covers 13 residues. Germline CDR1 and CDR2: MDHEN and SYDVKM. V shed 3 bases and J 11 bases; nucleotides not matched to a gene: 7. CDR3 residues: CASSLTGPAAQHF. The CDR3 nucleotides are TGTGCCAGCAGTTTGACAGGGCCCGCGGCCCAGCATTTT.

The chain couples TRBV6-1 to TRBJ2-2, with no clear D. V was cut by 1 base and J by 7 bases, with 10 bases left in between. The CDR3 spans 14 residues. CDR1 is MNHNS, CDR2 SASEGT, per germline. CDR3 sequence reads: CASSEELSVGELFF. The CDR3 DNA sequence: TGTGCCAGCAGTGAAGAATTAAGCGTCGGGGAGCTGTTTTTT.

This chain links TRBV5-1 with TRBJ2-5; TRBD2 matches 8 bases. The germline gives CDR1 SGHRS, CDR2 YFSETQ. The CDR3 runs to 14 residues. V lost 0 bases, J lost 7 bases, and 5 bases stayed unmatched. The CDR3 DNA follows: TGCGCCAGCAGCTTGGGGGGACTAGTCGCGACCCAGTACTTC. Translation gives CASSLGGLVATQYF.

The rearrangement joins TRBV30 to TRBJ1-1; D is ambiguous. The germline V and J ends were trimmed by 7 bases and 4 bases, with 10 bases remaining between them. The V gene's germline CDR1 is GTSNPN and CDR2 SVGIG (reference sequence). The CDR3 is made up of 11 amino acids. CDR3 protein: CAFQLITEAFF. CDR3 in DNA: TGTGCCTTTCAACTGATCACTGAAGCTTTCTTT. Full variable domain (rest looked up from reference TRBV30 and TRBJ1-1): SQTIHQWPATLVQPVGSPLSLECTVEGTSNPNLYWYRQAAGRGLQLLFYSVGIGQISSEVPQNLSASRPQDRQFILSSKKLLLSDSGFYLCAFQLITEAFFGQGTRLTVV.

V is TRBV27 and J is TRBJ2-3; 7 bases match TRBD2. Per the germline V gene, CDR1 is MNHEY and CDR2 is SMNVEV (reference sequence). V gave up 7 bases and J gave up 1 base; unmatched junction bases: 5. The CDR3 sequence is 14 residues long. CDR3 region: CASKEGGGTDTQYF. The CDR3 region has the DNA TGTGCCAGCAAGGAGGGAGGGGGCACAGATACGCAGTATTTT.

A few counts support this clone. The chain has TRBV7-2 and TRBJ2-3; D is uncertain. Germline V CDR1 and CDR2: SGHTA, FQGNSA. The CDR3 runs 15 residues. V was trimmed by 7 bases and J by 4 bases, leaving 18 bases between them. The CDR3 coding sequence is TGTGCCAGCACCACCACCGGGTATGGGGCAGATACGCAGTATTTT. This codes for CASTTTGYGADTQYF.